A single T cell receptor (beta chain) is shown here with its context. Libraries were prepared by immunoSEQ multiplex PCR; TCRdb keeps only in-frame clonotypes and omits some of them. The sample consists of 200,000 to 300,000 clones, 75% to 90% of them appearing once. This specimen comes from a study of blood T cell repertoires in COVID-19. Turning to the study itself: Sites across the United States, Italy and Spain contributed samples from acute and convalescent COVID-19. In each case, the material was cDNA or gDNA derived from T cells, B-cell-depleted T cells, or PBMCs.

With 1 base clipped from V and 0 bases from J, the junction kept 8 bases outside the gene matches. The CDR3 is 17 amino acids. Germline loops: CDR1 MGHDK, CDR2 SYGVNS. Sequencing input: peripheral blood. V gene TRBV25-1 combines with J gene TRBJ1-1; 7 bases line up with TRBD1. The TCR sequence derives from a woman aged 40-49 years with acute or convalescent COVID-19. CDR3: CASSELGGEGMNTEAFF. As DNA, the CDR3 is TGTGCCAGCAGTGAATTAGGGGGCGAGGGCATGAACACTGAAGCTTTCTTT.